These T cell receptor beta chains were read from a single sample in a study of post-analysis software for immune sequencing data. Using its own MiXCR run on the PCR reads, TCRdb lists one record per CDR3 protein. The sample lists approximately 690,000 distinct CDR3 sequences, approximately 60% occurring once. Material: blood. Receptors were obtained from a girl aged 2-10 years with multiple sclerosis. CDR3s include the opening cysteine and the closing phenylalanine or tryptophan. The order of the fields is J gene, V gene, clone size, CDR3 protein. Some rows mark clone size as missing; the rest say once, few, many or name a class of expanded clone.

TRBJ1-1,TRBV5-5,NA,CASSVGTGGTEAFF
TRBJ2-1,TRBV4-1,NA,CASSPMREARQFF
TRBJ1-2,TRBV6-5,few,CASSPEGGLNYGYTF
TRBJ2-5,TRBV24-1,NA,CATRGQAQETQYF
TRBJ2-1,TRBV12-3/TRBV12-4,NA,CASSFAPGAGGNEQFF
TRBJ2-1,TRBV12-3/TRBV12-4,NA,CASSRTGGDEQFF
TRBJ2-5,TRBV10-1,few,CASSERDNQETQYF
TRBJ2-1,TRBV5-1,few,CASSPALGDLYNEQFF
TRBJ2-1,TRBV29-1,NA,CSAAGADGSSYNEQFF
TRBJ1-2,TRBV12-3/TRBV12-4,few,CASSYGDRGGNGYTF
TRBJ2-5,TRBV6-2/TRBV6-3,NA,CASHPHRLEQETQYF
TRBJ2-7,TRBV12-3/TRBV12-4,NA,CASSTGLEPLEQYF
TRBJ2-5,TRBV10-3,few,CAIRLDREGEQYF
TRBJ2-6,TRBV5-1,NA,CASNGGGDNVLTF
TRBJ2-5,TRBV7-9,NA,CASSSRAGLQETQYF
TRBJ1-5,TRBV5-5,NA,CASSLNTVNQPQHF
TRBJ2-2,TRBV12-3/TRBV12-4,NA,CASSWGDGELFF
TRBJ2-4,TRBV6-5,NA,CASSYSGTGVNIQYF
TRBJ1-2,TRBV28,NA,CASSGDATNYGYTF
TRBJ2-7,TRBV11-2,NA,CASSRLYEQYF
TRBJ2-5,TRBV20-1,few,CSMTSGVLRETQYF
TRBJ2-7,TRBV6-5,NA,CASARGGAREQYF
TRBJ2-5,TRBV7-2,once,CASSPGLIQYF
TRBJ2-1,TRBV5-1,few,CASSFAENNEQFF
TRBJ2-1,TRBV19,once,CASSMGQGDEQFF
TRBJ1-5,TRBV10-3,NA,CAITGDINQPQHF
TRBJ2-1,TRBV6-6,few,CASSYPPMGPYNEQFF
TRBJ1-2,TRBV4-2,few,CASSPRIDRSYGYTF
TRBJ2-7,TRBV6-6,NA,CASSTPDGAEYF
TRBJ2-1,TRBV7-9,once,CASSIGQVRVSGGLNEQFF
TRBJ2-3,TRBV5-1,few,CASSPRGPSTDTQYF
TRBJ1-5,TRBV6-6,NA,CASSYSGSGGGNQPQHF
TRBJ2-5,TRBV18,NA,CASSRDRGEETQYF
TRBJ1-4,TRBV12-3/TRBV12-4,once,CASSAKYRGEKLFF
NA,TRBV7-9,few,CASSLGGGGETQYF
TRBJ1-1,TRBV7-3,NA,CASRLQPNTEAFF
TRBJ2-3,TRBV20-1,NA,CSASSARADTQYF
TRBJ2-6,TRBV7-8,NA,CASSLNVAGANVLTF
TRBJ2-7,TRBV12-5,NA,CASDRLAGFYEQYF
TRBJ2-5,TRBV20-1,few,CSARDRSRGYQETQYF
TRBJ1-2,TRBV4-1,NA,CASTLRWDTNYGYTF
TRBJ2-1,TRBV19,NA,CASHGLGVAEQFF
TRBJ1-1,TRBV6-2/TRBV6-3,NA,CASSYRDREAFF
TRBJ2-7,TRBV3-1,NA,CASIILRTSGRPPYEQYF
TRBJ1-1,TRBV20-1,NA,CSASPSASAEAFF
TRBJ2-5,TRBV20-1,NA,CSARDYRGHLETQYF